The entry that follows covers one T cell receptor beta chain sequence. Its specificity is unknown. Method: immunoSEQ multiplex PCR; TCRdb's copy keeps in-frame clones and lacks some. The sample shows about 7,200 clones, roughly nine tenths of them seen only once. The data originate from a study of lymphopenia after photon versus proton radiotherapy. The CDR3 loop spans 12 amino acids. CDR1 and CDR2 from the germline V gene are SGHNT and YENEEA. Study-level findings and limits: A bigger post-nadir fall in TCR diversity correlated inversely with survival time in deceased patients.

This chain joins TRBV11-3 and TRBJ2-5; no reliable D call. The J call is uncertain, as TRBJ2-7 better fits the DNA end. The receptor's source is a man between 60 and 70 years old with cholangiocarcinoma. Source: peripheral blood, taken from a patient treated with photon-based radiotherapy. The DNA of the CDR3 is TGTGCCAGCAGCAAAGACAACTACGAGCAGTACTTC. Its translation is CASSKDNYEQYF.